This TCR beta chain originates from a study of blood T cells in healthy people across ages. Across the whole study: The template switching approach captured approximately one barcoded beta molecule for every two T cells.

As concerns this clonotype: Antigen unknown.

Extraction of total RNA produced a minimum of 5.5 micrograms from each sample. CDR1 LGHNA and CDR2 YSLEER come from the germline V gene. The CDR3 totals 16 residues. J gave up 11 bases and V 7 bases, and 21 bases lay outside the gene matches. General study findings and limits: Expanded clonotype changes were possibly confounded by unknown donor CMV status.

Primers used in a second PCR of about 6 to 11 cycles were a sample-barcoded 5' primer and a J-beta primer mix. TCRdb used MiXCR to reprocess the 5' RACE reads, holding one entry per CDR3 protein. The sample contains about 1,400,000 distinct CDR3 sequences, 59% of which appear only once. The specimen was blood. The clonotype originates from a man in his late teens or twenties in good health. V gene TRBV4-3 combines with J gene TRBJ2-5; 8 bases fit TRBD2. CDR3 region: CASTRLTGGAYNGQYF. In nucleotides, the CDR3 is TGCGCCAGCACCCGTTTGACGGGAGGGGCCTACAATGGGCAGTACTTC.